This T cell receptor (beta chain) was found in a study of T cells in Graves' hyperthyroidism and ophthalmopathy. Study-wide points: Within blood appeared most thyroid clonotypes that had expanded above 0.001. Ophthalmopathy was told apart from stable hyperthyroidism by a 13 V-J model.

Concerning this clonotype itself: The antigen is undetermined.

CDR1 SNHLY and CDR2 FYNNEI come from the germline V gene. The CDR3 spans 13 residues. V lost 6 bases and J lost 5; bases outside the gene matches: 4. TCR beta CDR3 region amplification was performed from RNA transcripts. RT-PCR in the first round (using the HTBI primer set) targeted the TCR CDR3. TCRdb analysed the multiplex PCR reads with MiXCR anew, one entry per CDR3 protein. The sample holds more than 40,000 distinct CDR3 sequences, 45% to 50% seen once. The chain carries TRBV2 and TRBJ1-5; 7 bases agree with TRBD1. The sample was peripheral blood or thyroid tissue (not recorded which). This receptor was identified in a woman aged 45-60 years with Graves' hyperthyroidism. The CDR3 sequence is CASSQGGDQPQHF. CDR3 bases: TGTGCCAGCAGCCAGGGGGGTGATCAGCCCCAGCATTTT. The whole variable domain, remainder taken from reference TRBV2 and TRBJ1-5, is EPEVTQTPSHQVTQMGQEVILRCVPISNHLYFYWYRQILGQKVEFLVSFYNNEISEKSEIFDDQFSVERPDGSNFTLKIRSTKLEDSAMYFCASSQGGDQPQHFGDGTRLSIL.